These T cell receptor beta chains were read from a single sample in a study of blood T cell repertoires in COVID-19. Profiling relied on immunoSEQ multiplex PCR, and the TCRdb table lists in-frame clones only, not all of them. The sample lists around 150,000 clones, around four fifths seen once, with over 20% in the top ten. The sample taken for sequencing was peripheral blood. Source of these receptors: a woman aged 80 or over with acute or convalescent COVID-19. CDR3s include the opening cysteine and the closing phenylalanine or tryptophan. D genes are given only for firm matches. Some rows mark clone size as missing; the rest say once, few, many or name a class of expanded clone.

D,J,size,V,CDR3,DNA
.,TRBJ2-5,.,TRBV29-1,CSVVGGLLETQYF,TGCAGCGTTGTGGGCGGACTCCTCGAGACCCAGTACTTC
TRBD1,TRBJ1-1,.,TRBV29-1,CSVRQGLNTEAFF,TGCAGCGTCAGACAGGGATTGAACACTGAAGCTTTCTTT
.,TRBJ2-1,once,TRBV9,CASSVGTIPDEQFF,TGTGCCAGCAGCGTAGGGACTATACCCGATGAGCAGTTCTTC
.,TRBJ1-1,few,TRBV5-1,CASSSTRQLQNLNTEAFF,TGCGCCAGCAGCTCCACTCGACAGCTCCAGAACTTGAACACTGAAGCTTTCTTT
.,TRBJ1-5,.,TRBV5-1,CASSLSGSSGQPQHF,TGCGCCAGCAGCTTAAGCGGAAGCAGCGGTCAGCCCCAGCATTTT
TRBD1,TRBJ1-2,many,TRBV7-8,CASSLGQGSYGYTF,TGTGCCAGCAGCCTGGGACAGGGGAGCTATGGCTACACCTTC
.,TRBJ2-3,.,TRBV10-3,CAISDSGSSTDTQYF,TGTGCCATCAGTGACTCAGGTTCTAGCACAGATACGCAGTATTTT
.,TRBJ1-5,.,TRBV19,CATVQGNQPQHF,TGTGCCACCGTCCAGGGGAATCAGCCCCAGCATTTT
.,TRBJ2-7,.,TRBV7-8,CASSLGTGMHEQYF,TGTGCCAGCAGCTTAGGTACAGGGATGCACGAGCAGTACTTC
.,TRBJ2-7,.,TRBV11-3,CASSLDRDNSYEQYF,TGTGCCAGCAGCCTAGACCGGGACAACTCCTACGAGCAGTACTTC
.,TRBJ2-2,.,TRBV7-9,CASSLASSEPTGELFF,TGTGCCAGCAGCTTAGCCTCCAGCGAACCGACCGGGGAGCTGTTTTTT
TRBD2,TRBJ2-7,.,TRBV5-8,CASGDPGLAGDNYEQYF,TGTGCCAGCGGCGATCCTGGGCTAGCGGGAGATAACTACGAGCAGTACTTC
TRBD1,TRBJ1-2,.,TRBV6-6,CASSDRDRVSGYTF,TGTGCCAGCAGTGACCGGGACAGGGTTTCAGGCTACACCTTC
.,TRBJ2-1,.,TRBV7-2,CASRFTGSNEQFF,TGTGCCAGCAGATTCACAGGGTCCAATGAGCAGTTCTTC
TRBD2,TRBJ2-3,.,TRBV4-2,CASSQDGGGDTQYF,TGTGCCAGCAGCCAAGATGGGGGAGGGGATACGCAGTATTTT
.,TRBJ2-3,.,TRBV6-5,CASSPIGNAADTQYF,TGTGCCAGCAGTCCAATCGGGAATGCTGCAGATACGCAGTATTTT